The clone carrying this TCR beta chain was seen a few times. Its target is not known. MiXCR was run by TCRdb on the reads, yielding one entry per CDR3 protein. The sample includes some 900,000 distinct CDR3 sequences, about 33% seen only once; the top ten take roughly 12%. The CDR3 has 15 amino acids. Trimming removed 3 bases from V and 1 base from J, with 9 bases in between. CDR1 and CDR2 (germline): ENHRY, SYGVKD. The sample belongs to a study of T cell repertoires in cytomegalovirus infection. Study-level information: TCR beta signatures that were public indicated CMV infection and matching HLA type. Findings and caveats of the study: Summed frequency of shared TCR beta families picked out CMV carriers who also had the relevant HLA.

The sample was cultured CD8+ T cells from PBMCs, taken from culture after CMV antigen stimulation. The V gene is TRBV10-3, the J gene TRBJ2-2; no reliable D call. This receptor was identified in a human donor in good health (CMV status not recorded). Some clones in this sample may be carry-over from other donors' samples. CDR3 DNA: TGTGCCATCAGTGAAAGTGGGTGGAACACCGGGGAGCTGTTTTTT. Protein sequence: CAISESGWNTGELFF.